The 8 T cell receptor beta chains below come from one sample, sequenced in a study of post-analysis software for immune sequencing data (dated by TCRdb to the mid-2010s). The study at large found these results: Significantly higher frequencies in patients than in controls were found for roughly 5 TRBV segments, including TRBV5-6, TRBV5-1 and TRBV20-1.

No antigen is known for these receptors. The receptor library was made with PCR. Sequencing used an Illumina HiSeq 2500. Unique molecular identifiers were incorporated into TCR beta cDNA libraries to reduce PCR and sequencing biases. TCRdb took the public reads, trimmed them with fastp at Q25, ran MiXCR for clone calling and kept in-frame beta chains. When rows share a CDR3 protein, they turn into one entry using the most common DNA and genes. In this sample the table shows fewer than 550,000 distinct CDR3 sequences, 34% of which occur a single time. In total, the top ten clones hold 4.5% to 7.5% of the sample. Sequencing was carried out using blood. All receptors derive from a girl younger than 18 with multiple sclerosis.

The CDR3 nucleotides are TGTGCCAGCAGTGAACAGAGCTCTGGGGCCAACGTCCTGACTTTC. Protein: CASSEQSSGANVLTF. V and J are TRBV25-1 and TRBJ2-6; D gene ambiguous. The CDR3 sequence is 15 residues long. V lost 2 bases to trimming and J lost 0 bases, with 5 bases between them. CDR1 MGHDK and CDR2 SYGVNS come from the germline V gene.

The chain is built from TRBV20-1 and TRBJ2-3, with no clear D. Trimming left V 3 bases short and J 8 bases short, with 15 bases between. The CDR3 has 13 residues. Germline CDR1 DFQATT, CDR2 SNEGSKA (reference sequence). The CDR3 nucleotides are TGCAGTGCTAGTGACTCTGCCTCTTCTACGCAGTATTTT. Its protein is CSASDSASSTQYF.

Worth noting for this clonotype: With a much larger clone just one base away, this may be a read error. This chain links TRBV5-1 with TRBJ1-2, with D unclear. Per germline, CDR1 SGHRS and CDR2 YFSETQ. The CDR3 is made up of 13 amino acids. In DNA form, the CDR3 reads TGCGTCAGCAGCTTGACATTGGACTATGGCTACACCTTC. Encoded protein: CVSSLTLDYGYTF.

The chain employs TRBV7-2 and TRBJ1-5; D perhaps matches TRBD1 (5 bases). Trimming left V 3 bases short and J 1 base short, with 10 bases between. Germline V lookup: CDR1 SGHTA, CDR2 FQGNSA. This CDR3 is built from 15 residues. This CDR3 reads CASSLQGVSNQPQHF. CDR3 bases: TGTGCCAGCAGCTTGCAGGGCGTAAGCAATCAGCCCCAGCATTTT.

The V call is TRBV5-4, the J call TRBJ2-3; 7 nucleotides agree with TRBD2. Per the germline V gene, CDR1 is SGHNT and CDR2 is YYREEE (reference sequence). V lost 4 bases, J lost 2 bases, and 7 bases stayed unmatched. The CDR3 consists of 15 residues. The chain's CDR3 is CASSPGLVNTDTQYF. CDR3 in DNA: TGTGCCAGCAGCCCCGGACTAGTAAACACAGATACGCAGTATTTT.

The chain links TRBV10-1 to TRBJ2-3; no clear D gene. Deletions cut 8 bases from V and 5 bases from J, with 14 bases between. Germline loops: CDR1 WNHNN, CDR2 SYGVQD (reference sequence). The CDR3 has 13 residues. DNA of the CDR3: TGCGCCAGCCGTCCGGGCAGTGGAGATACGCAGTATTTT. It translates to CASRPGSGDTQYF.

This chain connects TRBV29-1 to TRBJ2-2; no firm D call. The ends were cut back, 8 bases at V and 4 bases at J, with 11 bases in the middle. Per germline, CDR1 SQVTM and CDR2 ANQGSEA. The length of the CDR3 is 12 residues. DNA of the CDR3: TGCAGCCCATATCGGCGCACCGGGGAGCTGTTTTTT. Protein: CSPYRRTGELFF.

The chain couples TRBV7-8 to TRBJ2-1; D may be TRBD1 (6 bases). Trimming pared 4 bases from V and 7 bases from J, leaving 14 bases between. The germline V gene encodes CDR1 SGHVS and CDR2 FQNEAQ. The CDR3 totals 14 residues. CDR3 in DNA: TGTGCCAGCAGCTCAACAGGGTGGGGGAATGAGCAGTTCTTC. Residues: CASSSTGWGNEQFF.